The 32 T cell receptor beta chains listed next were all sequenced from one sample in a study of blood T cell repertoires in COVID-19. Sequencing used immunoSEQ multiplex PCR; TCRdb keeps in-frame clones, though not all of them. The table has 100,000 to 130,000 clones, 84% seen once. The sequencing input was peripheral blood. These receptors were taken from a human donor in a cohort sampled during active COVID-19.

This rearrangement joins TRBV9 to TRBJ2-7, with 12 bases lining up with TRBD1. The CDR3 has 16 amino acids. Germline values: CDR1 SGDLS, CDR2 YYNGEE. V lost 4 bases, J lost 7 bases, and 12 bases stayed unmatched. CDR3 nucleotide sequence: TGTGCCAGCAGCCCCCGGTCAGGGACAGGGGGCTCGGAGCAGTACTTC. Amino acid sequence: CASSPRSGTGGSEQYF.

J is TRBJ2-1 and V is TRBV5-1; D is undetermined. The CDR3 contains 14 residues. Germline CDR1 reads SGHRS; CDR2 reads YFSETQ. With 0 bases removed from V and 5 bases from J, the gap between germline ends came to 9 bases. The CDR3 coding sequence is TGCGCCAGCAGCTTGGCAACAGCCAACAATGAGCAGTTCTTC. This codes for CASSLATANNEQFF.

The rearrangement joins TRBV5-4 to TRBJ1-6; TRBD1 aligns across 11 bases. Germline CDR1 and CDR2: SGHNT and YYREEE (reference sequence). The CDR3 loop spans 15 amino acids. V was pared by 4 bases and J by 7 bases, with 4 bases of the junction left unmatched. The CDR3 reads CASSIGQGANSPLHF. The CDR3 coding sequence is TGTGCCAGCAGCATCGGACAGGGGGCCAATTCACCCCTCCACTTT. The full variable domain, its missing parts supplied by reference TRBV5-4 and TRBJ1-6, is ETGVTQSPTHLIKTRGQQVTLRCSSQSGHNTVSWYQQALGQGPQFIFQYYREEENGRGNFPPRFSGLQFPNYSSELNVNALELDDSALYLCASSIGQGANSPLHFGNGTRLTVT.

This chain connects TRBV7-2 to TRBJ2-3; 14 nucleotides match TRBD2. V dropped 5 bases and J dropped 3; count of bases not matched to a gene: 10. Per germline, CDR1 SGHTA and CDR2 FQGNSA. The CDR3 runs 18 residues. The CDR3 DNA reads as TGTGCCAGCAGCCAACAGGGACTAGCGGGAGTACGGACAGATACGCAGTATTTT. It encodes CASSQQGLAGVRTDTQYF. The variable domain in full, completed from reference TRBV7-2 and TRBJ2-3, reads GAGVSQSPSNKVTEKGKDVELRCDPISGHTALYWYRQSLGQGLEFLIYFQGNSAPDKSGLPSDRFSAERTGGSVSTLTIQRTQQEDSAVYLCASSQQGLAGVRTDTQYFGPGTRLTVL.

V gene TRBV6-1 combines with J gene TRBJ1-5; tentatively, D is TRBD1 (6 bases). Trimming took 3 bases from V and 0 from J, leaving 18 bases between them. The CDR3 consists of 18 residues. The V gene's germline CDR1 is MNHNS and CDR2 SASEGT. The CDR3 DNA reads TGTGCCAGCAGTGAGACCTCCCGGGACATTTATAGCAATCAGCCCCAGCATTTT. Protein product: CASSETSRDIYSNQPQHF.

The chain has TRBV2 and TRBJ2-7; TRBD2 matches 10 bases. J lost 0 bases, V lost 8 bases, and 16 bases had no gene match. There are 18 residues in the CDR3. CDR1 and CDR2 (germline): SNHLY, FYNNEI. CDR3 DNA sequence: TGTGCCAGCCGCGAATTGGGACTAGCGCTCGCAAGCTCCTACGAGCAGTACTTC. Its translation: CASRELGLALASSYEQYF.

The chain employs TRBV4-3 and TRBJ2-3; D unresolved. The CDR3 spans 14 residues. Germline CDR1 reads LGHNA; CDR2 reads YSLEER. Between the trimmed V and J ends, which lost 1 base and 8 bases, there was a span of 13 bases. CDR3 in amino acids: CASSQGISVATQYF. For the CDR3, the DNA is TGCGCCAGCAGCCAAGGTATCTCAGTTGCTACGCAGTATTTT.

This chain joins TRBV27 and TRBJ1-5; TRBD1 might be the D (6 bases). CDR1 is MNHEY and CDR2 is SMNVEV in the germline V gene (reference sequence). Trimming pared 5 bases from V and 4 bases from J, leaving 15 bases between. CDR3 length equals 15 residues. The CDR3 protein is CASSPSDSVNQPQHF. In DNA form, the CDR3 reads TGTGCCAGCAGTCCCTCGGACAGCGTAAATCAGCCCCAGCATTTT.

This chain uses TRBV5-4 with TRBJ1-1; D remains unclear. Trimming shortened V by 1 base and J by 2 bases, and 6 bases separated the two germline ends. This CDR3 is 13 amino acids long. Germline loops: CDR1 SGHNT, CDR2 YYREEE (reference sequence). Here the CDR3 reads CASSLPGNTEAFF. The DNA of the CDR3 is TGTGCCAGCAGCTTGCCCGGTAACACTGAAGCTTTCTTT.

The chain recombines TRBV19 with TRBJ1-1; 8 nucleotides agree with TRBD1. The CDR3 is 15 amino acids. V lost 7 bases, J lost 5 bases, and 12 bases stayed unmatched. CDR1 is LNHDA, CDR2 SQIVND, per germline (reference sequence). CDR3 sequence: CASNPTGAGWTEAFF. CDR3 DNA sequence: TGTGCCAGTAACCCGACAGGGGCGGGATGGACTGAAGCTTTCTTT.

The gene calls are TRBV14 and TRBJ2-5; 7 nucleotides line up with TRBD1. The germline V gene has CDR1 SGHDN and CDR2 FVKESK. Germline trimming cut 2 bases from V and 1 base from J; bases unmatched to any gene: 4. The CDR3 covers 15 residues. The CDR3 protein is CASSQTTGVQETQYF. Here the CDR3 DNA reads TGTGCCAGCAGCCAAACTACAGGGGTCCAAGAGACCCAGTACTTC.

V is TRBV2 and J is TRBJ2-2, with TRBD2 matching over 8 bases. The germline V gene has CDR1 SNHLY and CDR2 FYNNEI. The length of the CDR3 is 16 residues. Trimming at V came to 6 bases and at J to 1 base, leaving 7 bases not matched to a gene. CDR3: CASRGGSGMNTGELFF. The CDR3 nucleotides read TGTGCCAGCAGGGGTGGTAGCGGGATGAACACCGGGGAGCTGTTTTTT.

This chain links TRBV9 with TRBJ1-1; unclear D gene. In germline, CDR1 is SGDLS, CDR2 YYNGEE. The germline V and J ends were trimmed by 0 bases and 5 bases, with 8 bases remaining between them. CDR3 length equals 13 residues. The CDR3 loop reads CASSVGTVTEAFF. The CDR3 bases are TGTGCCAGCAGCGTAGGGACTGTTACTGAAGCTTTCTTT.

V gene TRBV19 combines with J gene TRBJ1-3, with D hard to call. Germline V lookup: CDR1 LNHDA, CDR2 SQIVND (reference sequence). The CDR3 has 13 residues. V lost 6 bases and J 4 bases, leaving 10 bases between the germline ends. This CDR3 is CASRHSSGNTIYF. In DNA form, the CDR3 reads TGTGCCAGTAGGCACAGCTCAGGAAACACCATATATTTT.

The chain has TRBV7-2 and TRBJ1-2, with D possibly matching TRBD1 (6 bases). CDR1 and CDR2 from the germline V gene are SGHTA and FQGNSA. The V end was cut by 0 bases, the J end by 2 bases, with 10 bases between. The CDR3 runs 15 residues. CDR3 amino acids: CASSLARTGNYGYTF. The DNA for the CDR3 is TGTGCCAGCAGCTTAGCGCGTACAGGGAACTATGGCTACACCTTC.

The gene calls are TRBV12-3 or TRBV12-4 and TRBJ1-2; no clear D. There are 11 residues in the CDR3. V was clipped by 6 bases and J by 8 bases, with 10 bases between them. This CDR3 reads CASRRLGGYTF. The DNA of the CDR3 is TGTGCCAGCAGGAGACTAGGCGGCTACACCTTC.

V is TRBV7-3 and J is TRBJ2-2; 8 bases are shared with TRBD2. The V segment lost 5 bases and the J segment 3 bases; nucleotides outside the gene matches: 2. The CDR3 runs 14 residues. Per the germline V gene, CDR1 is SGHTA and CDR2 is FQGTGA. The CDR3, as DNA: TGTGCCAGCAGCCTAGCGGGCGACACCGGGGAGCTGTTTTTT. Amino acids: CASSLAGDTGELFF.

This chain links TRBV29-1 with TRBJ2-1, with D perhaps matching TRBD2 (5 bases). Trimming left V 7 bases short and J 7 bases short, with 26 bases between. The germline V gene encodes CDR1 SQVTM and CDR2 ANQGSEA. The CDR3 totals 16 residues. CDR3 amino acids: CSAGELGRPRENEQFF. The CDR3 nucleotides are TGCAGCGCCGGGGAGCTCGGCAGGCCAAGGGAGAATGAGCAGTTCTTC.

This chain uses TRBV7-9 with TRBJ1-6, with D tentatively TRBD1 (5 bases). With 5 bases removed from V and 6 bases from J, the gap between germline ends came to 11 bases. Looked up from germline, CDR1 is SEHNR and CDR2 is FQNEAQ (reference sequence). CDR3 length equals 14 residues. Here the CDR3 DNA reads TGTGCCAGCAGCCCCCAGGGTTTTAATTCACCCCTCCACTTT. Translating gives CASSPQGFNSPLHF.

The CDR3 bases are TGCAGCGTTGACGGGGGTTCATCCTACAATGAGCAGTTCTTC. It translates to CSVDGGSSYNEQFF. This rearrangement joins TRBV29-1 to TRBJ2-1, with D maybe TRBD2 (6 bases). V was cut by 3 bases and J by 1 base, with 10 bases left in between. Germline V gene sequence: CDR1 SQVTM, CDR2 ANQGSEA. The CDR3 has 14 residues.

The chain carries TRBV4-1 and TRBJ1-4, with 7 bases fitting TRBD1. There are 16 residues in the CDR3. CDR1 and CDR2 from the germline V gene are MGHRA and YSYEKL. The V gene end was trimmed by 4 bases and the J gene end by 7 bases; junction bases not matched to a gene: 12. CDR3 sequence: CASSLQVGQGGEKLFF. The CDR3 DNA reads TGCGCCAGCAGCCTCCAAGTCGGGCAGGGGGGTGAAAAACTGTTTTTT.

In its sample, this clone was seen once. J is TRBJ2-5 and V is TRBV5-1, with a possible D match to TRBD2 (6 bases). The germline gives CDR1 SGHRS, CDR2 YFSETQ. The CDR3 is 16 amino acids. V lost 2 bases, J lost 1 base, and 15 bases lay in between. Here the CDR3 DNA reads TGCGCCAGCAGCTTCACCGGGGGTAGCGGCCAAGAGACCCAGTACTTC. As protein: CASSFTGGSGQETQYF. Variable domain in full (rest from reference TRBV5-1 and TRBJ2-5): KAGVTQTPRYLIKTRGQQVTLSCSPISGHRSVSWYQQTPGQGLQFLFEYFSETQRNKGNFPGRFSGRQFSNSRSEMNVSTLELGDSALYLCASSFTGGSGQETQYFGPGTRLLVL.

This chain links TRBV7-9 with TRBJ2-5; D is possibly TRBD2 (6 bases). The CDR3 spans 13 residues. Trimming shortened V by 7 bases and J by 5 bases, and 14 bases separated the two germline ends. Germline V gene sequence: CDR1 SEHNR, CDR2 FQNEAQ (reference sequence). The CDR3 spells CASNMDYAETQYF. In DNA form, the CDR3 reads TGTGCCAGCAACATGGACTATGCTGAGACCCAGTACTTC.

The chain uses TRBV19 and TRBJ2-1; 15 nucleotides agree with TRBD2. The CDR3 extends over 18 amino acids. V dropped 3 bases and J dropped 9; count of bases not matched to a gene: 12. CDR1 is LNHDA, CDR2 SQIVND, per germline (reference sequence). The CDR3 DNA is TGTGCCAGTAGTATGTGGACAGGGGGACTAGCGGGAGGTCGTGAGCAGTTCTTC. Translating it yields CASSMWTGGLAGGREQFF.

The chain is built from TRBV5-8 and TRBJ2-5; TRBD1 matches 8 bases. The junction had 4 bases not matched to a gene; V was cut back by 5 bases and J by 4 bases. The CDR3 runs 13 residues. CDR1 and CDR2 (germline): SGHTS, YDEGEE. The CDR3: CASSSDRGETQYF. The CDR3 region has the DNA TGTGCCAGCAGTTCAGACAGGGGAGAGACCCAGTACTTC.

J is TRBJ1-2 and V is TRBV18; the D gene is possibly TRBD1 (5 bases). Trimming removed 2 bases from V and 7 bases from J, with 14 bases in between. Germline V gene sequence: CDR1 KGHSH, CDR2 LQKENI. CDR3 size: 14 residues. The CDR3 sequence: CASSPIGGESGYTF. In nucleotides, the CDR3 is TGTGCCAGCTCACCAATCGGGGGGGAAAGTGGCTACACCTTC.

The chain is built from TRBV7-8 and TRBJ1-2; D remains ambiguous. The germline gives CDR1 SGHVS, CDR2 FQNEAQ. This CDR3 is 13 amino acids long. V lost 9 bases and J lost 0, with 11 bases in between. In DNA form, the CDR3 reads TGTGCCAGTCGCCAGTCGACTAACTATGGCTACACCTTC. Amino acids: CASRQSTNYGYTF.

This rearrangement joins TRBV19 to TRBJ1-5; 7 bases fit TRBD1. The length of the CDR3 is 15 residues. Germline V gene sequence: CDR1 LNHDA, CDR2 SQIVND (reference sequence). The J segment lost 4 bases and the V segment lost 4 bases, leaving 7 bases of the junction unmatched. The CDR3 bases are TGTGCCAGTAGTACCCTCGGGACAGTTAATCAGCCCCAGCATTTT. This gives the protein CASSTLGTVNQPQHF.

The V and J genes are TRBV4-3 and TRBJ1-5; D gene unclear. Germline CDR1 reads LGHNA; CDR2 reads YSLEER. Deletions cut 0 bases from V and 4 bases from J, with 13 bases between. This CDR3 contains 16 residues. The chain's CDR3 is CASSQDLSPGNQPQHF. CDR3 sequence (DNA): TGCGCCAGCAGCCAAGATCTGTCCCCGGGGAATCAGCCCCAGCATTTT.

The J gene is TRBJ1-1, the V gene TRBV4-1; D not certain. The CDR3 covers 16 residues. Germline V gene lookup returns CDR1 MGHRA and CDR2 YSYEKL. V was clipped by 3 bases and J by 1 base, with 15 bases between them. This chain's CDR3 is CASSQGVGRGNTEAFF. The CDR3 nucleotides read TGCGCCAGCAGCCAGGGTGTGGGCCGGGGGAACACTGAAGCTTTCTTT.

The chain has TRBV19 and TRBJ1-5; the D gene is possibly TRBD1 (6 bases). Trimming took off 7 bases at V and 4 bases at J, with 14 bases between the two ends. Germline assignment: CDR1 LNHDA and CDR2 SQIVND (reference sequence). The CDR3 totals 14 residues. CDR3 region: CASTFAGDNQPQHF. The CDR3 coding sequence is TGTGCCAGTACCTTCGCAGGGGATAATCAGCCCCAGCATTTT. The whole variable domain, remainder taken from reference TRBV19 and TRBJ1-5, is DGGITQSPKYLFRKEGQNVTLSCEQNLNHDAMYWYRQDPGQGLRLIYYSQIVNDFQKGDIAEGYSVSREKKESFPLTVTSAQKNPTAFYLCASTFAGDNQPQHFGDGTRLSIL.

This chain uses TRBV6-2 or TRBV6-3 with TRBJ2-7; 8 bases line up with TRBD1. CDR1 is MNHEY and CDR2 is SVGEGT in the germline V gene. V shed 5 bases and J 3 bases; nucleotides not matched to a gene: 9. The CDR3 contains 15 residues. The CDR3 loop reads CASSDPRDRSYEQYF. The CDR3 DNA sequence: TGTGCCAGCAGTGACCCCCGGGACAGGAGCTACGAGCAGTACTTC.